This TCR beta chain was sequenced in a study of T cell responses to AZD1222 COVID-19 vaccine. TCRdb's copy holds only in-frame clones and misses some; the assay was immunoSEQ multiplex PCR. Of 99,000 or so clones in the sample, nearly 90% were seen once. Here the sequenced sample was peripheral blood, taken 28 days after the second AZD1222 dose. The TCR originated in an adult who received the AZD1222 COVID-19 vaccine.

Here the CDR3 reads CASSEALGRGTEAFF. In DNA, the CDR3 is TGTGCCAGCAGTGAAGCCCTGGGGCGGGGCACTGAAGCTTTCTTT. The J gene is TRBJ1-1, the V gene TRBV2, with D possibly TRBD1 on 5 matching bases. Germline V gives CDR1 SNHLY, CDR2 FYNNEI. V lost 0 bases to trimming and J lost 4 bases, with 12 bases between them. The CDR3 extends over 15 amino acids. The full variable domain, completed using reference TRBV2 and TRBJ1-1, is EPEVTQTPSHQVTQMGQEVILRCVPISNHLYFYWYRQILGQKVEFLVSFYNNEISEKSEIFDDQFSVERPDGSNFTLKIRSTKLEDSAMYFCASSEALGRGTEAFFGQGTRLTVV.